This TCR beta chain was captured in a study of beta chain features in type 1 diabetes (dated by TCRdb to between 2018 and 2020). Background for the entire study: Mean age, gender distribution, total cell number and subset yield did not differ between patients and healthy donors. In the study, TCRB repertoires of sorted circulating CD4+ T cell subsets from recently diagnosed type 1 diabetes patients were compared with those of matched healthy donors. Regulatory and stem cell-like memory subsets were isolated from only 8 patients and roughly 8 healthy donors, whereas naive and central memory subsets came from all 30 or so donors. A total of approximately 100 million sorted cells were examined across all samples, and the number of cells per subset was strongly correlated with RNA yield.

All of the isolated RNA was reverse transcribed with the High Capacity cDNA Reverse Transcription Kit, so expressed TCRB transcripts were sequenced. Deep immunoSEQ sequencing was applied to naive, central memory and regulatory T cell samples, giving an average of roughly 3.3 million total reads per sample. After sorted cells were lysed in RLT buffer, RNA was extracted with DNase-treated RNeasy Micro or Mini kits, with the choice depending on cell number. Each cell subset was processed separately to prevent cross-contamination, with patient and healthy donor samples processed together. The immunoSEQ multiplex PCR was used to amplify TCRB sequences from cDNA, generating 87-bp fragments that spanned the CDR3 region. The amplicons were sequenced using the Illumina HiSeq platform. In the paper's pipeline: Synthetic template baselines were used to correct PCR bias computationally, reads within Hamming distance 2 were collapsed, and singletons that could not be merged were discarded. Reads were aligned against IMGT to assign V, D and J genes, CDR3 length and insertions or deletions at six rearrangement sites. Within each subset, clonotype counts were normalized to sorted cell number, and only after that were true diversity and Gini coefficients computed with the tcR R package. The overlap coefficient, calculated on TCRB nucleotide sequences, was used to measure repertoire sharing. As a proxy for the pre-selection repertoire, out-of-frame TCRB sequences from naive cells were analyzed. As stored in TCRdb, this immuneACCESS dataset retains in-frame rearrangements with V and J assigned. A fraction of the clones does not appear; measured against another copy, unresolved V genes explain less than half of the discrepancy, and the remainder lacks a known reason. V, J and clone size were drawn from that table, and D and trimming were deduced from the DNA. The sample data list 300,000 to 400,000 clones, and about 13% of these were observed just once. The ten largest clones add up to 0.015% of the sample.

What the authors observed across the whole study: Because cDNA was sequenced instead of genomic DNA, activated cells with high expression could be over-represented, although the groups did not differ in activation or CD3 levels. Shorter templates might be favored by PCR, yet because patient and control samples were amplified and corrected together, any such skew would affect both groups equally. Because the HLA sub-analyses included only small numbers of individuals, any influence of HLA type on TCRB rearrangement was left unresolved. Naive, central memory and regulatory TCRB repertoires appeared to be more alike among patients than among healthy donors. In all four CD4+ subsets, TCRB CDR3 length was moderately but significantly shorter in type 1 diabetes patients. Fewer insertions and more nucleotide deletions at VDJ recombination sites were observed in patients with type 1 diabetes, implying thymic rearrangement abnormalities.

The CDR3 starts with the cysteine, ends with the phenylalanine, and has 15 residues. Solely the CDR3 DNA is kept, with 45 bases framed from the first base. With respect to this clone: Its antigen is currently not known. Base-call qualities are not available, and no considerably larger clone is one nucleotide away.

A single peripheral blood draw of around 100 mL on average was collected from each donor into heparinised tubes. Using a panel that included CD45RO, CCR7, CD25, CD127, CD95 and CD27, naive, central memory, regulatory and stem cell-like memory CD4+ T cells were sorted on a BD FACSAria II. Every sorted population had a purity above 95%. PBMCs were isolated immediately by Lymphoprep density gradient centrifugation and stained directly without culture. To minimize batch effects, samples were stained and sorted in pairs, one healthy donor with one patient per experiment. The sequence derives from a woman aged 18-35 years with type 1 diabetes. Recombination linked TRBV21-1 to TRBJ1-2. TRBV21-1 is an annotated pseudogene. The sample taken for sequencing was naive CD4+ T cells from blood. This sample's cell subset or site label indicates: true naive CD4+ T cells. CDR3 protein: CASSNVGKANYGYTF. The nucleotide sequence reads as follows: TGTGCCAGCAGCAATGTCGGTAAAGCTAACTATGGCTACACCTTC.